What follows are 22 T cell receptor beta chains derived from one specimen sequenced in a study of T-cell reconstitution after alpha-beta-depleted transplantation in children. Unique molecular identifiers tagged the TCRbeta library. Each CDR3 protein gets one entry after TCRdb re-called the PCR reads with MiXCR. Here the sample spans approximately 350,000 distinct CDR3 sequences, around 15% being singletons. This sample comprised PBMCs, mostly from graft donor cells, obtained 360 days after TCRalphabeta/CD19-depleted stem cell transplant. These receptors originate from a male patient between 2 and 9 years old who had a stem cell transplant for acute lymphoblastic leukemia, so the T cells may come from the graft donor.

This clonotype has more than one count but fewer than ten. J is TRBJ2-1 and V is TRBV9, with D perhaps TRBD2 (5 bases). This CDR3 spans 13 amino acids. Trimming shortened V by 9 bases and J by 2 bases, and 12 bases separated the two germline ends. Germline CDR1 SGDLS, CDR2 YYNGEE. In nucleotides, the CDR3 is TGTGCCACCGGCCGGGAACCCTACAATGAGCAGTTCTTC. It is translated as CATGREPYNEQFF.

Turning to this clonotype: This may arise from a read error, as a much more abundant clone is one base away. The CDR3 carries no conserved terminal phenylalanine or tryptophan, so it likely arises from a read error. V usage is TRBV10-3 and J usage is TRBJ1-1; perhaps TRBD1 as D (6 bases). Trimming pared 6 bases from V and 0 bases from J, leaving 17 bases between. The CDR3 runs 16 residues. CDR1 is ENHRY, CDR2 SYGVKD, per germline. The CDR3 nucleotides are TGTGCCATCAGCAGGGGTTCTGGCGTTATGAACACTGAAGCTTTCTCT. Its translation: CAISRGSGVMNTEAFS.

This clonotype was seen a handful of times. J is TRBJ2-5 and V is TRBV19, with D maybe TRBD1 (6 bases). This CDR3 spans 14 amino acids. The germline V gene encodes CDR1 LNHDA and CDR2 SQIVND (reference sequence). The V end was cut by 3 bases, the J end by 5 bases, with 13 bases between. The CDR3 DNA follows: TGTGCCAGTAGTATGCGGACAGTCCCGGAGACCCAGTACTTC. Translating it yields CASSMRTVPETQYF.

The chain links TRBV7-9 to TRBJ2-1; D could derive from TRBD1 or TRBD2 (5 bases each). Germline CDR1 is SEHNR and CDR2 is FQNEAQ (reference sequence). Trimming removed 2 bases at V and 5 bases at J, with 13 bases between. The CDR3 has 15 amino acids. In nucleotides, the CDR3 is TGTGCCAGCAGCTTACATGGGACGGTGGACAATGAGCAGTTCTTC. Translating it yields CASSLHGTVDNEQFF. The variable domain in full, with the rest retrieved from reference TRBV7-9 and TRBJ2-1, is DTGVSQNPRHKITKRGQNVTFRCDPISEHNRLYWYRQTLGQGPEFLTYFQNEAQLEKSRLLSDRFSAERPKGSFSTLEIQRTEQGDSAMYLCASSLHGTVDNEQFFGPGTRLTVL.

The chain carries TRBV4-1 and TRBJ2-5; TRBD1 matches 9 bases. The length of the CDR3 is 18 residues. Germline CDR1 and CDR2: MGHRA and YSYEKL. The V and J ends lost 3 bases and 1 base, in that order; junction bases with no gene match: 12. Here the CDR3 reads CASSQTADRGTLQETQYF. The CDR3 DNA sequence: TGCGCCAGCAGCCAGACAGCGGACAGGGGTACTCTCCAAGAGACCCAGTACTTC.

In its sample, this clonotype was seen a few times. The chain links TRBV12-3 or TRBV12-4 to TRBJ2-7, with 12 bases fitting TRBD2. The V segment lost 0 bases and the J segment 2 bases; nucleotides outside the gene matches: 2. The CDR3 is 16 residues long. The CDR3 sequence is CASSLARLAGAYEQYF. In DNA form, the CDR3 reads TGTGCCAGCAGTTTAGCTAGACTAGCGGGAGCCTACGAGCAGTACTTC.

The V and J genes are TRBV28 and TRBJ2-7, with D maybe TRBD1 (5 bases). Trimming removed 3 bases from V and 6 bases from J, with 9 bases in between. The CDR3 extends over 12 amino acids. Germline CDR1 and CDR2: MDHEN and SYDVKM. CDR3 sequence reads: CASSFPQGEQYF. As DNA, the CDR3 is TGTGCCAGCAGTTTCCCCCAGGGCGAGCAGTACTTC.

The chain recombines TRBV6-4 with TRBJ2-1, with a possible D match to TRBD1 (5 bases). There are 13 residues in the CDR3. Germline lookup yields CDR1 MRHNA and CDR2 SNTAGT. Trimming left V 2 bases short and J 10 bases short, with 12 bases between. The DNA for the CDR3 is TGTGCCAGCAGTGACACCCCGTGGGGCGAGCAGTTCTTC. The encoded protein is CASSDTPWGEQFF.

This clonotype has a count of ten or more. The chain employs TRBV10-1 and TRBJ2-1; D gene uncertain. The ends were cut back, 8 bases at V and 7 bases at J, with 9 bases in the middle. The CDR3 extends over 11 amino acids. Germline lookup yields CDR1 WNHNN and CDR2 SYGVQD (reference sequence). This CDR3 reads CASWSRNEQFF. Written as DNA, the CDR3 is TGCGCCAGCTGGTCTAGGAATGAGCAGTTCTTC.

The table lists this clonotype with a few counts. This rearrangement joins TRBV3-1 to TRBJ2-2, with no clear D. V lost 1 base, J lost 2 bases, and 17 bases lay in between. CDR1 and CDR2 (germline): LGHDT, YNNKEL (reference sequence). This CDR3 spans 18 amino acids. The CDR3 region has the DNA TGTGCCAGCAGCCAAGTCTGGGTGGTTCCTGAAAACACCGGGGAGCTGTTTTTT. Amino acids: CASSQVWVVPENTGELFF.

This clonotype was detected only once. The chain links TRBV7-2 to TRBJ2-2; D ambiguous. Trimming cost V 5 bases and J 7 bases, with 17 bases left between them. CDR1 is SGHTA and CDR2 is FQGNSA in the germline V gene. The CDR3 is 15 amino acids. CDR3: CASSRIGIVSGELFF. The CDR3 region has the DNA TGTGCCAGCAGCCGGATTGGGATCGTTAGCGGGGAGCTGTTTTTT. Using reference TRBV7-2 and TRBJ2-2 for the parts outside the CDR3, the full variable domain is GAGVSQSPSNKVTEKGKDVELRCDPISGHTALYWYRQSLGQGLEFLIYFQGNSAPDKSGLPSDRFSAERTGGSVSTLTIQRTQQEDSAVYLCASSRIGIVSGELFFGEGSRLTVL.

The chain links TRBV6-2 or TRBV6-3 to TRBJ1-6; perhaps TRBD1 as D (6 bases). CDR1 and CDR2 from the germline V gene are MNHEY and SVGEGT. This CDR3 contains 15 residues. V was clipped by 0 bases and J by 9 bases, with 12 bases between them. Here the CDR3 reads CASSYSIAGVSPLHF. CDR3 sequence (DNA): TGTGCCAGCAGTTACTCGATAGCAGGGGTTTCACCCCTCCACTTT.

Only a few counts were recorded for this clonotype. CDR3 coding DNA: TGTGCCAGCAGTTTGTCTAGCGGGATTCTGCATGAGCAGTTCTTC. Protein sequence: CASSLSSGILHEQFF. The J gene is TRBJ2-1, the V gene TRBV12-3 or TRBV12-4; TRBD2 matches 9 bases. The CDR3 runs 15 residues. With 3 bases clipped from V and 8 bases from J, the junction kept 8 bases outside the gene matches.

The rearrangement joins TRBV29-1 to TRBJ2-1, with TRBD2 identical over 10 bases. The ends lost 5 bases at V and 4 bases at J; junction bases unmatched: 5. The CDR3 consists of 14 residues. Germline V gives CDR1 SQVTM, CDR2 ANQGSEA. The DNA for the CDR3 is TGCAGCGTTCTAGCGGGAGTGGGGTACAATGAGCAGTTCTTC. Its protein product is CSVLAGVGYNEQFF.

In its sample, this clonotype was seen a few times. The rearrangement uses TRBV15 and TRBJ2-4, with TRBD2 matching 7 bases. The V and J ends lost 5 bases and 3 bases, in that order; junction bases with no gene match: 7. The CDR3 runs 15 residues. Per the germline V gene, CDR1 is LNHNV and CDR2 is YYDKDF (reference sequence). The CDR3 sequence is CATSSRRGFKNIQYF. In DNA form, the CDR3 reads TGTGCCACCAGCTCAAGGCGGGGGTTCAAAAACATTCAGTACTTC.

There are many counts of this clonotype. The V gene is TRBV4-3, the J gene TRBJ1-2; D not resolved. V shed 0 bases and J shed 3 bases, with 8 bases lying between them. This CDR3 is 14 amino acids long. The V gene's germline CDR1 is LGHNA and CDR2 YSLEER. This CDR3 is CASSQDQTYYGYTF. The CDR3 nucleotides read TGCGCCAGCAGCCAAGATCAGACTTACTATGGCTACACCTTC.

This clonotype has just a few counts. V gene TRBV6-5 combines with J gene TRBJ2-7; TRBD2 is a possible D gene (6 bases). The CDR3 has 15 amino acids. V was cut by 0 bases and J by 5 bases, with 14 bases left in between. Germline loops: CDR1 MNHEY, CDR2 SVGAGI. The CDR3 sequence: CASSYSVGGPNEQYF. For the CDR3, the DNA is TGTGCCAGCAGTTACTCGGTGGGAGGACCTAACGAGCAGTACTTC.

CDR3 DNA: TGTGCCAGCAGTCCCACGGGGTGGCATGAGCAGTTCTTC. Encoded protein: CASSPTGWHEQFF. The chain uses TRBV6-2 or TRBV6-3 and TRBJ2-1; maybe TRBD2 (5 bases). The V and J ends lost 5 bases and 8 bases respectively, with 13 bases between them. The CDR3 length is 13 residues. Germline assignment: CDR1 MNHEY and CDR2 SVGEGT.

The chain uses TRBV12-5 and TRBJ2-1, with no clear D. CDR1 and CDR2 (germline): LGHNT, FRNRAP. Trimming cost V 4 bases and J 5 bases, with 24 bases left between them. This CDR3 spans 18 amino acids. CDR3 loop: CASGWLLDRRAADNEQFF. CDR3 bases: TGTGCTAGTGGTTGGTTATTGGACCGGAGAGCCGCGGACAATGAGCAGTTCTTC.

The chain is built from TRBV6-2 or TRBV6-3 and TRBJ1-3, with D unclear. The CDR3 contains 14 residues. Germline values: CDR1 MNHEY, CDR2 SVGEGT. V shed 2 bases and J shed 0 bases, with 5 bases lying between them. CDR3 nucleotide sequence: TGTGCCAGCAGTTACGTGAGCTCTGGAAACACCATATATTTT. It encodes CASSYVSSGNTIYF.

This clonotype was seen a handful of times. The chain uses TRBV6-2 or TRBV6-3 and TRBJ2-2; 7 positions agree with TRBD2. There are 16 residues in the CDR3. The germline V gene has CDR1 MNHEY and CDR2 SVGEGT. Trimming took 2 bases from V and 3 from J; bases not matched to a gene: 6. The CDR3 DNA follows: TGTGCCAGCAGTTACGCCGTAGCGGGCCACACCGGGGAGCTGTTTTTT. It translates to CASSYAVAGHTGELFF.

V is TRBV28 and J is TRBJ1-1; 7 bases agree with TRBD1. This CDR3 is built from 14 residues. Germline V CDR1 and CDR2: MDHEN, SYDVKM. Germline trimming cut 1 base from V and 11 bases from J; bases unmatched to any gene: 10. The CDR3 loop reads CASSLSLDREGAFF. The CDR3 DNA sequence: TGTGCCAGCAGTTTATCCCTCGACAGGGAGGGGGCTTTCTTT. The complete variable domain, with remaining parts taken from reference TRBV28 and TRBJ1-1, reads DVKVTQSSRYLVKRTGEKVFLECVQDMDHENMFWYRQDPGLGLRLIYFSYDVKMKEKGDIPEGYSVSREKKERFSLILESASTNQTSMYLCASSLSLDREGAFFGQGTRLTVV.